This T cell receptor beta chain was captured by sequencing in a study of blood T cell repertoires in COVID-19. The assay was immunoSEQ multiplex PCR, and TCRdb's table has in-frame clones only and misses some. Of about 100,000 clones listed, more than 70% are singletons. This clone has a single count. Germline V gives CDR1 SGHTA, CDR2 FQGNSA. This CDR3 has 13 residues. The V end lost 4 bases, the J end lost 5 bases, and 12 bases lay between the germline ends. Sequencing was performed on peripheral blood. The chain couples TRBV7-2 to TRBJ2-7; no firm D call. This TCR was recovered from a human donor in a cohort sampled during active COVID-19. CDR3 sequence reads: CASSWRPTHEQYF. As DNA, the CDR3 is TGTGCCAGCAGCTGGCGGCCGACCCACGAGCAGTACTTC.